The clone carrying this T cell receptor beta chain has only a few counts. The target antigen is unknown. The data stem from a study of cytomegalovirus exposure and HLA in healthy donors. At collection, donors were nominally healthy, but unrecorded immune exposures were probable. PCR was performed using 60 Vbeta and 13 Jbeta primers. This table comes from immunoSEQ multiplex PCR, and its TCRdb copy is limited to in-frame clones, with some not included. The table has more than 95,000 clones, 60% to 85% seen once. Germline V gives CDR1 SQVTM, CDR2 ANQGSEA. There are 13 residues in the CDR3. The V and J ends lost 5 bases and 4 bases respectively, with 14 bases between them. General study findings and limits: V- and J-gene trimming in TCR beta was tied to a missense DCLRE1C variant by an analysis performed later.

The chain uses TRBV29-1 and TRBJ1-2, with D maybe TRBD1 (6 bases). The receptor's source is a man aged 25-40 years in good health and CMV-seronegative. The specimen was PBMCs. As DNA, the CDR3 is TGCAGCGTTAGGACCTTAGGGGGCTATGGCTACACCTTC. Encoded protein: CSVRTLGGYGYTF.